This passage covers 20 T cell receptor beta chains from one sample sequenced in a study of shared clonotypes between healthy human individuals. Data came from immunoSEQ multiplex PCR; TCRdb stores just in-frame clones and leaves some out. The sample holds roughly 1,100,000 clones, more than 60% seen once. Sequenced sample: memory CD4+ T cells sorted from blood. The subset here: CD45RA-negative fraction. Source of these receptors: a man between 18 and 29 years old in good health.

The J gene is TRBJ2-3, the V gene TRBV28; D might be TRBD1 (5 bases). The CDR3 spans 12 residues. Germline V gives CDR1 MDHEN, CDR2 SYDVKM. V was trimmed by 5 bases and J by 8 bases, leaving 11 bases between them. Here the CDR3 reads CASSQGRSTQYF. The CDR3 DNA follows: TGTGCCAGCAGTCAGGGAAGGAGTACGCAGTATTTT.

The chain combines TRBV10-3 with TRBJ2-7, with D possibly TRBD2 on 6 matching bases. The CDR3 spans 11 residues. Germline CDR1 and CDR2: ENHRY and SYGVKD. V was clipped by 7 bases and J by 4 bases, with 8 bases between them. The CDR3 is CAIMGGYEQYF. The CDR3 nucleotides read TGTGCCATCATGGGGGGATACGAGCAGTACTTC.

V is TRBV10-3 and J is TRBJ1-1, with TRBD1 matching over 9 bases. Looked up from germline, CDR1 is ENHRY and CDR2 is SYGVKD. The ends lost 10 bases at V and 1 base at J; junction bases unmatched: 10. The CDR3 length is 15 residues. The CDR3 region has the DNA TGTGCCACTATCCGGGACAGGGTGGAGAACACTGAAGCTTTCTTT. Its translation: CATIRDRVENTEAFF.

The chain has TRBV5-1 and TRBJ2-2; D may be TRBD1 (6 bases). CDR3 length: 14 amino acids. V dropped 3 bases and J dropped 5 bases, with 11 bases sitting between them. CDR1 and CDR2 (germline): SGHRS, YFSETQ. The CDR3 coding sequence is TGCGCCAGCAGCTCCAGGACAGAAACCGGGGAGCTGTTTTTT. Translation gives CASSSRTETGELFF. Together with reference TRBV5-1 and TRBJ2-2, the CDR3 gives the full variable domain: KAGVTQTPRYLIKTRGQQVTLSCSPISGHRSVSWYQQTPGQGLQFLFEYFSETQRNKGNFPGRFSGRQFSNSRSEMNVSTLELGDSALYLCASSSRTETGELFFGEGSRLTVL.

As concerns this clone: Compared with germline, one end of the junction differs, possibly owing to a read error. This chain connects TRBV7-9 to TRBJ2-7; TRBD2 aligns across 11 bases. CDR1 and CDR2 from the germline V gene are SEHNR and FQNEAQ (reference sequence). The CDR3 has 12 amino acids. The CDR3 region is CASSLTTSGASF. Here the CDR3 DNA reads TGTGCCAGCAGCTTAACGACTAGCGGGGCCTCCTTC.

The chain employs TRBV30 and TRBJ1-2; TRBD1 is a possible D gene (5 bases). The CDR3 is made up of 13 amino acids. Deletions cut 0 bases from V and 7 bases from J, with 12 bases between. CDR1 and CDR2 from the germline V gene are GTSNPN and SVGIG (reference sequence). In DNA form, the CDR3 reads TGTGCCTGGAGTGTACGGGGGGAGTCTGGCTACACCTTC. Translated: CAWSVRGESGYTF.

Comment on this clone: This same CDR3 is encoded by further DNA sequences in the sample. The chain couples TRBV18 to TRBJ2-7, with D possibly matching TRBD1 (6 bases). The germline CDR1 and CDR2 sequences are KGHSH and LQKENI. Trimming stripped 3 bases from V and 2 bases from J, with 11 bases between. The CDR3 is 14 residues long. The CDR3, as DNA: TGTGCCAGCTCACCCGAAACAGGGACCTACGAGCAGTACTTC. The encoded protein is CASSPETGTYEQYF.

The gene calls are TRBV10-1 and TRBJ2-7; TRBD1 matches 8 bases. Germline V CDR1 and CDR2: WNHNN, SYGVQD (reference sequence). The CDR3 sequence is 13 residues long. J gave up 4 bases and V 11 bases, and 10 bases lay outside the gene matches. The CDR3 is CAPSGQGPYEQYF. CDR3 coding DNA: TGCGCCCCTTCCGGACAGGGTCCTTACGAGCAGTACTTC.

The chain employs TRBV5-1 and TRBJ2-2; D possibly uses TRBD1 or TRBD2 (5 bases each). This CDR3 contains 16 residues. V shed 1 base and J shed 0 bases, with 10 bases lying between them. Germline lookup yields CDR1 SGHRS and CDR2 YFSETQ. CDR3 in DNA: TGCGCCAGCAGCTTGAGGGACCCTTCGAACACCGGGGAGCTGTTTTTT. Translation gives CASSLRDPSNTGELFF.

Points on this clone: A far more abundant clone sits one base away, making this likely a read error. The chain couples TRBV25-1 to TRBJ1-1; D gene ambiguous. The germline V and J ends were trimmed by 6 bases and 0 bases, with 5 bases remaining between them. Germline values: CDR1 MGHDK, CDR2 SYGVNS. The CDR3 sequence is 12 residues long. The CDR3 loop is CASSKMNTEAFF. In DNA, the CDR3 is TGTGCCAGCAGCAAGATGAACACTGAAGCTTTCTTT. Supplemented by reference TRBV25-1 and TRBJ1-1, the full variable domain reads EADIYQTPRYLVIGTGKKITLECSQTMGHDKMYWYQQDPGMELHLIHYSYGVNSTEKGDLSSESTVSRIRTEHFPLTLESARPSHTSQYLCASSKMNTEAFFGQGTRLTVV.

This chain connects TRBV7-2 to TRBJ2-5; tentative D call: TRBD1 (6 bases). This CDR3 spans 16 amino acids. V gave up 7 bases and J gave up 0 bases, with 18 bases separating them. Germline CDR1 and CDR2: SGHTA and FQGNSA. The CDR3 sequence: CASNPGTSRYQETQYF. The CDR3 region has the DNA TGTGCCAGCAACCCCGGGACATCCCGATACCAAGAGACCCAGTACTTC.

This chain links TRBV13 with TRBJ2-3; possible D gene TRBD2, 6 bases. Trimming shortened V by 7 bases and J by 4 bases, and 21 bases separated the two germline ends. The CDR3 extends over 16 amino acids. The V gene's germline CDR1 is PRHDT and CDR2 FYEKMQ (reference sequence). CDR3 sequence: CASTQGTSRIADTQYF. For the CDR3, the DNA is TGTGCCAGCACCCAAGGGACTTCCAGGATCGCAGATACGCAGTATTTT. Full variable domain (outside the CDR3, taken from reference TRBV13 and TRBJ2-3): AAGVIQSPRHLIKEKRETATLKCYPIPRHDTVYWYQQGPGQDPQFLISFYEKMQSDKGSIPDRFSAQQFSDYHSELNMSSLELGDSALYFCASTQGTSRIADTQYFGPGTRLTVL.

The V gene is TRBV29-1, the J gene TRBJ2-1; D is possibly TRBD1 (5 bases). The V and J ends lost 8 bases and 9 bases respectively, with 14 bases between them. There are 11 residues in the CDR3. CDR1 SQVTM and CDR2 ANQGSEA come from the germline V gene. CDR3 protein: CSFARDIEQFF. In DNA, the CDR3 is TGCAGCTTTGCCAGGGATATTGAGCAGTTCTTC.

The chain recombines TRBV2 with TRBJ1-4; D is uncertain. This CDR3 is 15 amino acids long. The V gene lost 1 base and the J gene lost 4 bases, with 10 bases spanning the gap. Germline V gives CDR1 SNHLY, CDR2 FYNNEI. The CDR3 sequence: CASSEEGAFNEKLFF. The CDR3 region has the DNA TGTGCCAGCAGTGAAGAGGGAGCTTTTAATGAAAAACTGTTTTTT.

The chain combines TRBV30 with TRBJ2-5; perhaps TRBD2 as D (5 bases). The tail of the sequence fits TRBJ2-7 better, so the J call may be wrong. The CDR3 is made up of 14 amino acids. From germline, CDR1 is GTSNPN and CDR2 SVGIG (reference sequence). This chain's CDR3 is CAWSVGDGSYEQYF. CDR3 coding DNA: TGTGCCTGGAGTGTGGGAGACGGATCCTACGAGCAGTACTTC.

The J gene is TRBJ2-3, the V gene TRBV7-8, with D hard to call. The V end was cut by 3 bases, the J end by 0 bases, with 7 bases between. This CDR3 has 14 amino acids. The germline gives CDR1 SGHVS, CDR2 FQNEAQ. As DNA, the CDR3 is TGTGCCAGCAGCTTTAAGGGCAGCACAGATACGCAGTATTTT. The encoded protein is CASSFKGSTDTQYF.

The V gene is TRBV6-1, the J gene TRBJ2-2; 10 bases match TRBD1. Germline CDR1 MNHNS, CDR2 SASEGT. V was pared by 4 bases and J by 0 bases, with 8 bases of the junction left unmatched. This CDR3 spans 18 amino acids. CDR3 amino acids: CASSVLPGTGANTGELFF. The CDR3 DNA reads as TGTGCCAGCAGTGTCCTCCCGGGGACAGGGGCGAACACCGGGGAGCTGTTTTTT.

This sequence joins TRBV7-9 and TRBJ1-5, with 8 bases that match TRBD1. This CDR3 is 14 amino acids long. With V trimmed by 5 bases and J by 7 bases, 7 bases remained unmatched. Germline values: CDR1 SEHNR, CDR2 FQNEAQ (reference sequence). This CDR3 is CASSPGQGWQPQHF. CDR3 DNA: TGTGCCAGCAGCCCTGGACAGGGATGGCAGCCCCAGCATTTT.

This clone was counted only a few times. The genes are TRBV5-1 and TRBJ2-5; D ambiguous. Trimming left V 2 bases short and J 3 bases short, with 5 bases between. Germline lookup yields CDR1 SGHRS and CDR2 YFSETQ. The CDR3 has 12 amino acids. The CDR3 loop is CASSLTEETQYF. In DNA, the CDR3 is TGCGCCAGCAGCTTAACTGAAGAGACCCAGTACTTC.

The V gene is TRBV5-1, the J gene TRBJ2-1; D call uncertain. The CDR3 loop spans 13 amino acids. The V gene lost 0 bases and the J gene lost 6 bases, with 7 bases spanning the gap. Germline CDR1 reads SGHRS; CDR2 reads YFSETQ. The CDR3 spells CASSLAQLNEQFF. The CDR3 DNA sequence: TGCGCCAGCAGCTTGGCTCAGCTCAATGAGCAGTTCTTC.